This TCR beta chain was documented in a study of vaccination effects on CD4 cells after COVID-19. Whole-study context: After the second dose, samples were taken at median day 72. Broader study findings: Marked clonal contraction of both clone types appeared late after vaccination. In healthy vaccinees, only 1 of 255 vaccine-induced clones cross-reacted with common cold coronaviruses.

Per the germline V gene, CDR1 is SGHTA and CDR2 is FQGNSA. V was trimmed by 3 bases and J by 7 bases, leaving 10 bases between them. The CDR3 length is 13 residues. Produced via immunoSEQ multiplex PCR; TCRdb's table is partial and in-frame only. The profile shows under 50,000 clones, about 80% of them singletons. On this clone itself: Its antigen remains unidentified.

Within the ViraFEST assay, antigen-specific CD4+ T cells underwent expansion with viral peptide pools prior to sequencing. Cultured cells yielded isolated CD4+ T cells after approximately nine days. Every participant took two doses of the BNT162b2 or mRNA-1273 vaccine. Vaccinees lacked prior SARS-CoV-2 infection and tested negative for nucleocapsid antibodies. This TCR was sampled from a human donor who received a COVID-19 vaccine. Some clones in this sample may be carry-over from other donors' samples. This chain connects TRBV7-2 to TRBJ1-5, with D unresolved. The input for sequencing was CD4+ T cells from PBMCs cultured with HCoV-NL63 spike peptides, taken after COVID-19 vaccination. The DNA for the CDR3 is TGTGCCAGCAGCTTTGACGGGTGGCAGCCCCAGCATTTT. It is translated as CASSFDGWQPQHF.